The next 24 T cell receptor beta chains were all read from a single sample in a study of T cells in Graves' hyperthyroidism and ophthalmopathy. Amplified TCR beta CDR3 regions came from RNA transcripts. HTBI primers were the set used in a first-round RT-PCR of the TCR CDR3. TCRdb redid the calling of the multiplex PCR reads with MiXCR, one entry per CDR3 protein. Of 550,000 to 700,000 distinct CDR3 sequences listed, just over 45% are singletons. Sequencing input: peripheral blood or thyroid tissue (not recorded which). The source of these receptors is an adult woman with Graves' disease, either hyperthyroidism or ophthalmopathy (not recorded which).

As for this clonotype: One end of the junction is discordant with germline, which a read error may explain. The chain carries TRBV10-3 and TRBJ2-2; D may be TRBD2 (6 bases). CDR3 size: 14 residues. Germline CDR1 ENHRY, CDR2 SYGVKD. CDR3 bases: TGTGCCATCAGAAAGGGACTGCGAGGGTCTGAGCAGTTTTTT. It encodes CAIRKGLRGSEQFF.

This chain joins TRBV5-1 and TRBJ2-3; 10 bases are a match to TRBD2. Germline V gene lookup returns CDR1 SGHRS and CDR2 YFSETQ. Trimming removed 5 bases from V and 0 bases from J; junction bases left unmatched: 6. The CDR3 length is 16 residues. CDR3: CASRTETSGSTDTQYF. CDR3 in DNA: TGCGCCAGCAGGACGGAGACTAGCGGGAGCACAGATACGCAGTATTTT.

The gene calls are TRBV3-1 and TRBJ1-1, with D perhaps TRBD1 (6 bases). Germline assignment: CDR1 LGHDT and CDR2 YNNKEL (reference sequence). V lost 2 bases and J lost 6, with 13 bases in between. The CDR3 runs to 14 residues. The CDR3 sequence: CASSQRSRGSEAFF. CDR3 sequence (DNA): TGTGCCAGCAGCCAAAGAAGCAGGGGCTCTGAAGCTTTCTTT.

This clonotype was seen only once. The chain is built from TRBV19 and TRBJ1-5, with D perhaps matching TRBD1 (5 bases). Germline V gene data show CDR1 as LNHDA and CDR2 as SQIVND (reference sequence). V gave up 8 bases and J gave up 2 bases, with 10 bases separating them. This CDR3 contains 13 residues. CDR3 nucleotides: TGTGCCAGTGAGGCGGGGGGCAATCAGCCCCAGCATTTT. Translation gives CASEAGGNQPQHF.

This clonotype was observed many times. The rearrangement joins TRBV6-1 to TRBJ1-5; D remains ambiguous. Trimming stripped 0 bases from V and 0 bases from J, with 6 bases between. The CDR3 totals 15 residues. From germline, CDR1 is MNHNS and CDR2 SASEGT. The CDR3 sequence: CASSEAELSNQPQHF. CDR3 in DNA: TGTGCCAGCAGTGAAGCGGAGCTTAGCAATCAGCCCCAGCATTTT.

The sample holds many counts of this clonotype. The DNA of the CDR3 is TGTGCCAGCAGCTTAACGGATAGGACAGTGAACACCGGGGAGCTGTTTTTT. Its translation is CASSLTDRTVNTGELFF. The chain has TRBV7-8 and TRBJ2-2; tentatively, D is TRBD1 (6 bases). Germline V gives CDR1 SGHVS, CDR2 FQNEAQ. The CDR3 loop spans 17 amino acids. The V end lost 2 bases, the J end lost 1 base, and 14 bases lay between the germline ends. Based on the CDR3 plus reference TRBV7-8 and TRBJ2-2, the full variable domain is GAGVSQSPRYKVAKRGQDVALRCDPISGHVSLFWYQQALGQGPEFLTYFQNEAQLDKSGLPSDRFFAERPEGSVSTLKIQRTQQEDSAVYLCASSLTDRTVNTGELFFGEGSRLTVL.

This clonotype appeared many times. A much larger clone sits a single nucleotide away, making a read error possible. V gene TRBV9 combines with J gene TRBJ1-4; 9 nucleotides line up with TRBD1. Germline V gene data show CDR1 as SGDLS and CDR2 as YYNGEE. The CDR3 is 15 amino acids. The V segment lost 3 bases and the J segment 3 bases; nucleotides outside the gene matches: 3. The CDR3 DNA reads as TGTGCCAGCAGCGCGGGACAGGGCTCTAATGAAAAACTGTTTTTT. It specifies CASSAGQGSNEKLFF.

V usage is TRBV19 and J usage is TRBJ2-5; D is undetermined. The germline V and J ends were trimmed by 3 bases and 1 base, with 6 bases remaining between them. There are 13 residues in the CDR3. Germline CDR1 reads LNHDA; CDR2 reads SQIVND (reference sequence). The CDR3 loop is CASSIGPQETQYF. The CDR3 DNA sequence: TGTGCCAGTAGTATCGGCCCCCAAGAGACCCAGTACTTC.

This clonotype has only a few counts. The chain uses TRBV27 and TRBJ1-3; TRBD1 matches at 7 bases. Germline V lookup: CDR1 MNHEY, CDR2 SMNVEV (reference sequence). The CDR3 length is 14 residues. J was trimmed by 4 bases and V by 4 bases; bases with no gene match: 4. The DNA for the CDR3 is TGTGCCAGCAGTTCGACAGGGATCGGAAACACCATATATTTT. Translation gives CASSSTGIGNTIYF.

V gene TRBV2 combines with J gene TRBJ2-3, with D possibly TRBD2 on 6 matching bases. V lost 1 base and J lost 5, with 10 bases in between. CDR1 and CDR2 (germline): SNHLY, FYNNEI. This CDR3 has 14 amino acids. The chain's CDR3 is CASSEEGLRDTQYF. CDR3 bases: TGTGCCAGCAGTGAAGAGGGACTTAGAGATACGCAGTATTTT.

The gene calls are TRBV2 and TRBJ1-4; TRBD1 might be the D (6 bases). V was pared by 1 base and J by 5 bases, with 11 bases between. This CDR3 has 15 amino acids. Per germline, CDR1 SNHLY and CDR2 FYNNEI. CDR3 protein: CASSEGTEYNEKLFF. The CDR3 nucleotides read TGTGCCAGCAGTGAAGGGACAGAATACAATGAAAAACTGTTTTTT.

This clonotype came up many times. The V and J genes are TRBV2 and TRBJ1-2; D is ambiguous. The V gene's germline CDR1 is SNHLY and CDR2 FYNNEI. The CDR3 runs 11 residues. The ends were cut back, 6 bases at V and 0 bases at J, with 2 bases in the middle. The CDR3 nucleotides are TGTGCCAGCAGCTCTAACTATGGCTACACCTTC. Its translation is CASSSNYGYTF.

In this sample, this clonotype turned up a few times. The chain employs TRBV7-9 and TRBJ2-7; 9 positions match TRBD1. V trimming: 5 bases; J trimming: 2 bases; junction bases outside the gene matches: 7. Germline V lookup: CDR1 SEHNR, CDR2 FQNEAQ (reference sequence). This CDR3 contains 15 residues. CDR3 nucleotide sequence: TGTGCCAGCAGCCGGACCGGGACAGGGACCTACGAGCAGTACTTC. This gives the protein CASSRTGTGTYEQYF.

The genes are TRBV7-9 and TRBJ2-5, with 7 nucleotides matching TRBD1. CDR1 SEHNR and CDR2 FQNEAQ come from the germline V gene (reference sequence). V shed 2 bases, J shed 9 bases, and the junction held 6 bases outside the gene matches. This CDR3 comprises 13 residues. DNA for the CDR3: TGTGCCAGCAGCTTACAACAGGGACAGCCCCAGTACTTC. Amino acid sequence: CASSLQQGQPQYF.

The sample holds many counts of this clonotype. The chain is built from TRBV12-3 or TRBV12-4 and TRBJ1-2; D is unresolved. The CDR3 runs to 13 residues. V shed 3 bases and J shed 3 bases, with 8 bases lying between them. The CDR3 DNA sequence: TGTGCCAGCAGTTTGGGCAGGCACTATGGCTACACCTTC. Translating it yields CASSLGRHYGYTF.

The chain joins TRBV13 to TRBJ1-5; 9 bases map to TRBD1. The CDR3 length is 14 residues. Germline CDR1 and CDR2: PRHDT and FYEKMQ (reference sequence). Germline trimming cut 8 bases from V and 7 bases from J; bases unmatched to any gene: 9. For the CDR3, the DNA is TGTGCCAGCCTCCGGGGACAGGGATACCAGCCCCAGCATTTT. Translating gives CASLRGQGYQPQHF.

The V gene is TRBV10-3, the J gene TRBJ1-6; no firm D call. The CDR3 extends over 16 amino acids. CDR1 and CDR2 from the germline V gene are ENHRY and SYGVKD. The V and J ends lost 1 base and 8 bases respectively, with 15 bases between them. The CDR3 DNA sequence: TGTGCCATCAGTGAGTTGTGGGATTCGAGGGATTCACCCCTCCACTTT. Its protein product is CAISELWDSRDSPLHF.

This clonotype was observed a few times. This chain joins TRBV28 and TRBJ2-7, with 8 positions matching TRBD2. The CDR3 consists of 16 residues. J gave up 0 bases and V 6 bases, and 10 bases lay outside the gene matches. Germline V gene data show CDR1 as MDHEN and CDR2 as SYDVKM. The CDR3 DNA reads as TGTGCCAGCAGCCGTTCTAGCGGGTACTTCTCCTACGAGCAGTACTTC. Translating gives CASSRSSGYFSYEQYF.

This clonotype was seen more than once but under ten times. The chain has TRBV2 and TRBJ1-1; D might be TRBD1 (5 bases). CDR3 length: 15 residues. Per germline, CDR1 SNHLY and CDR2 FYNNEI. Trimming left V 9 bases short and J 1 base short, with 18 bases between. The CDR3 is CASTLLGEGNTEAFF. CDR3 sequence (DNA): TGTGCCAGTACCCTCCTAGGGGAGGGGAACACTGAAGCTTTCTTT.

This clonotype has at least ten counts. CDR3 DNA sequence: TGCGCCAGCAGCAAGGGGAGTCGGCTGGTGGTAACCTCTGGGGCCAACGTCCTGACTTTC. Its protein product is CASSKGSRLVVTSGANVLTF. V gene TRBV4-1 combines with J gene TRBJ2-6; D could derive from TRBD1 or TRBD2 (5 bases each). Trimming stripped 5 bases from V and 0 bases from J, with 23 bases between. Germline assignment: CDR1 MGHRA and CDR2 YSYEKL. The CDR3 contains 20 residues.

This clonotype was picked up many times. The CDR3 loop reads CASSLRDRSTEAFF. The CDR3 DNA sequence: TGTGCCAGCAGCCTCCGGGACAGAAGCACTGAAGCTTTCTTT. The chain recombines TRBV25-1 with TRBJ1-1, with 7 bases that match TRBD1. The CDR3 contains 14 residues. V lost 6 bases to trimming and J lost 4 bases; unmatched junction nucleotides: 8. Germline CDR1 and CDR2: MGHDK and SYGVNS.

This clonotype was seen at least ten times. This chain uses TRBV10-3 with TRBJ1-6; 10 bases align to TRBD1. V lost 2 bases, J lost 7 bases, and 8 bases stayed unmatched. This CDR3 region has 17 residues. The germline CDR1 and CDR2 sequences are ENHRY and SYGVKD. The DNA of the CDR3 is TGTGCCATCAGTGAGAGACGACAGGGGGCGCGGAATTCACCCCTCCACTTT. Amino acid sequence: CAISERRQGARNSPLHF.

The chain has TRBV25-1 and TRBJ1-1; D perhaps matches TRBD1 (6 bases). The ends were cut back, 6 bases at V and 1 base at J, with 15 bases in the middle. The CDR3 is 15 amino acids. In germline, CDR1 is MGHDK, CDR2 SYGVNS. The CDR3 loop reads CASSQVAGANTEAFF. In nucleotides, the CDR3 is TGTGCCAGCAGCCAAGTGGCAGGGGCGAACACTGAAGCTTTCTTT.

A word on this clonotype: A much bigger clone sits one base away, suggesting this may be a read error. This sequence joins TRBV7-9 and TRBJ1-3, with D possibly being TRBD1 (5 bases). This CDR3 contains 17 residues. Per the germline V gene, CDR1 is SEHNR and CDR2 is FQNEAQ (reference sequence). The CDR3 DNA follows: TGTGTCAGCAGCTCCCCTGGGGGTTCTTTGTCTGGAAACACCATATATTTT. Protein product: CVSSSPGGSLSGNTIYF.